This T cell receptor beta chain was sequenced in a study of identical twins. The V gene's germline CDR1 is MGHRA and CDR2 YSYEKL. The CDR3 is made up of 16 amino acids. Trimming pared 7 bases from V and 3 bases from J, leaving 18 bases between. In TCRdb, the 5' RACE reads were re-called with MiXCR into one record per CDR3 protein. The repertoire holds approximately 490,000 distinct CDR3 sequences, with 20% to 25% as singletons. The same data also went into a second study, on yellow fever vaccine responses in identical twins.

The sequenced material came from CD4+ T cells sorted from blood. The chain joins TRBV4-1 to TRBJ2-2; D call uncertain. The clonotype was recovered from a woman aged 18-29 years in good health. DNA for the CDR3: TGCGCCAGCAAATCTGCAGATACGGCTTACACCGGGGAGCTGTTTTTT. It yields the protein CASKSADTAYTGELFF.